Below, one T cell receptor beta chain is given with its context. This sample was included in a study of blood T cell repertoires in COVID-19. Study in general: The samples span acute and convalescent COVID-19 from the United States, Italy and Spain. T cells, B-cell-depleted T cells, or PBMCs supplied cDNA or gDNA.

Under the authors' procedure: Reference gene primers were amplified, and this amplification served to estimate nucleated cell counts. Clones were read by immunoSEQ multiplex PCR, and TCRdb kept only the in-frame ones, dropping some. V, J and clone size reflect that table, while D and trimming were determined from the DNA. Of roughly 200,000 clones detected, approximately 85% appear once; the ten largest clones hold about 5%. This CDR3 spans 14 amino acids. Trimming pared 1 base from V and 1 base from J, leaving 7 bases between. Germline assignment: CDR1 LGHDT and CDR2 YNNKEL (reference sequence). This rearrangement joins TRBV3-1 (or the pseudogene TRBV3-2) to TRBJ1-1; unclear D gene. Sample: peripheral blood. This clonotype was sampled from a woman older than 75 with acute or convalescent COVID-19. DNA of the CDR3: TGTGCCAGCAGCCAAGTGCGGGGGAACACTGAAGCTTTCTTT. As protein: CASSQVRGNTEAFF.